Shown below are 9 T cell receptor beta chains from a single sample sequenced in a study of blood T cell repertoires in COVID-19. Profiling relied on immunoSEQ multiplex PCR, and the TCRdb table lists in-frame clones only, not all of them. The sample gives under 100,000 clones, roughly 86% of which show up once; over 5% is in the top ten. The sample taken for sequencing was peripheral blood. The receptors here all came from a man between 35 and 55 years old with acute or convalescent COVID-19.

V gene TRBV10-3 combines with J gene TRBJ1-6; D call uncertain. The germline V and J ends were trimmed by 6 bases and 7 bases, with 13 bases remaining between them. This CDR3 spans 14 amino acids. CDR1 is ENHRY and CDR2 is SYGVKD in the germline V gene. The CDR3 bases are TGTGCCATCAGAACTGATTCCCCCAATTCACCCCTCCACTTT. It encodes CAIRTDSPNSPLHF.

This chain joins TRBV6-1 and TRBJ1-1; the D gene is possibly TRBD1 (6 bases). This CDR3 region has 15 residues. V was clipped by 5 bases and J by 0 bases, with 13 bases between them. Germline V gives CDR1 MNHNS, CDR2 SASEGT. The DNA of the CDR3 is TGTGCCAGCAGTCTCTCCGGGACAATGAACACTGAAGCTTTCTTT. Translating it yields CASSLSGTMNTEAFF.

The sample holds one count of this clone. V is TRBV5-1 and J is TRBJ2-5; D gene ambiguous. Per germline, CDR1 SGHRS and CDR2 YFSETQ. V lost 2 bases and J lost 5, with 7 bases in between. There are 12 residues in the CDR3. CDR3 residues: CASSFDSETQYF. The CDR3 DNA sequence: TGCGCCAGCAGCTTCGATAGCGAGACCCAGTACTTC.

The genes are TRBV2 and TRBJ1-5, with TRBD1 matching over 9 bases. Germline lookup yields CDR1 SNHLY and CDR2 FYNNEI. This CDR3 region has 18 residues. After removal of 4 bases from V and 1 base from J, the junction contained 11 bases not matched to a gene. This CDR3 reads CASSALLPGTGSNQPQHF. Here the CDR3 DNA reads TGTGCCAGCAGTGCCTTACTTCCCGGGACAGGGAGCAATCAGCCCCAGCATTTT. Filled out from reference TRBV2 and TRBJ1-5, the complete variable domain reads EPEVTQTPSHQVTQMGQEVILRCVPISNHLYFYWYRQILGQKVEFLVSFYNNEISEKSEIFDDQFSVERPDGSNFTLKIRSTKLEDSAMYFCASSALLPGTGSNQPQHFGDGTRLSIL.

This clone was found a few times. The chain joins TRBV11-3 to TRBJ1-1; 7 nucleotides match TRBD1. The germline CDR1 and CDR2 sequences are SGHNT and YENEEA. The length of the CDR3 is 15 residues. V was pared by 1 base and J by 0 bases, with 2 bases of the junction left unmatched. This chain's CDR3 is CASSLAGGVNTEAFF. CDR3 nucleotides: TGTGCCAGCAGCTTAGCAGGGGGAGTGAACACTGAAGCTTTCTTT.

The rearrangement links TRBV27 to TRBJ1-5; 7 bases are shared with TRBD1. The ends lost 8 bases at V and 1 base at J; junction bases unmatched: 17. This CDR3 is 18 amino acids long. The germline V gene has CDR1 MNHEY and CDR2 SMNVEV (reference sequence). CDR3 residues: CASQVSSIGGWSNQPQHF. CDR3 coding DNA: TGTGCCAGCCAAGTTTCATCAATAGGGGGCTGGAGCAATCAGCCCCAGCATTTT.

The chain employs TRBV5-1 and TRBJ1-1; weak D call: TRBD1 (5 bases). V was pared by 1 base and J by 3 bases, with 25 bases between. The CDR3 runs 19 residues. Germline CDR1 and CDR2: SGHRS and YFSETQ. The CDR3 region is CASSLRSRAPWGRYTEAFF. CDR3 bases: TGCGCCAGCAGCTTGAGATCTCGTGCCCCCTGGGGGAGGTACACTGAAGCTTTCTTT.

The rearrangement uses TRBV11-2 and TRBJ2-1, with 13 bases identical to TRBD2. The length of the CDR3 is 18 residues. Looked up from germline, CDR1 is SGHAT and CDR2 is FQNNGV. Germline trimming cut 0 bases from V and 5 bases from J; bases unmatched to any gene: 7. CDR3 sequence: CASSLDQWTSGRNNEQFF. CDR3 sequence (DNA): TGTGCCAGCAGCTTAGATCAGTGGACTAGCGGGAGAAACAATGAGCAGTTCTTC.

V and J are TRBV9 and TRBJ2-7; D might be TRBD2 (7 bases). Per germline, CDR1 SGDLS and CDR2 YYNGEE. Between the trimmed V and J ends, which lost 3 bases and 6 bases, there was a span of 22 bases. The CDR3 sequence is 16 residues long. The CDR3 sequence: CASSAYGRGTPGEQYF. The CDR3 nucleotides are TGTGCCAGCAGCGCATATGGGAGGGGGACCCCAGGCGAGCAGTACTTC.